A selection of T cell receptor beta chains follows, all from one sample in a study of post-analysis software for immune sequencing data. MiXCR, applied by TCRdb to the PCR reads, yields one record per CDR3 protein. The table has 600,000 to 700,000 distinct CDR3 sequences, roughly three fifths seen once. What was sequenced was blood. These TCRs come from a girl aged 2-10 years with multiple sclerosis. The CDR3 runs from the conserved cysteine through the conserved F or W. The D gene is left open where the match is weak. Some rows have no size entry. The others give once, few or many, or a class for an expanded clone.

clone_size j_call v_call d_call cdr3_length cdr3_nt cdr3_aa
- TRBJ2-7 TRBV5-1 TRBD1 14 TGCGCCAGCAGCGTAGACAGGGGATGGAACGAGCAGTACTTC CASSVDRGWNEQYF
- TRBJ2-1 TRBV29-1 TRBD2 14 TGCAGCACGATCGGGGCGGGGGGAAGGAATGAGCAGTTCTTC CSTIGAGGRNEQFF
- TRBJ2-7 TRBV2 - 16 TGTGCCAGCAGCTCACCGGGACAACAGTCCTCCTACGAGCAGTACTTC CASSSPGQQSSYEQYF
few TRBJ2-7 TRBV21-1 - 12 TGTGCCAGCAGCACGAGGGAGGACGAGCAGTACTTC CASSTREDEQYF
- TRBJ2-5 TRBV20-1 TRBD1 14 TGCAGTGCTCCCCTGACAGGGTGGGGAGAGACCCAGTACTTC CSAPLTGWGETQYF
- TRBJ2-1 TRBV11-2 - 12 TGTGCCAGCAGCTTCGAGCGTTTGCAGCAGTTCTTC CASSFERLQQFF
- TRBJ2-7 TRBV9 - 10 TGTGCCAGCTGTGGCTACGAGCAGTACTTC CASCGYEQYF
- TRBJ2-3 TRBV5-1 TRBD2 16 TGCGCCAGCAGCTTGGGTAGCGGGTCCAGCACAGATACGCAGTATTTT CASSLGSGSSTDTQYF
- TRBJ2-5 TRBV18 TRBD2 14 TGTGCCAGCTCAAAGCGGGGGGGCCAAGAGACCCAGTACTTC CASSKRGGQETQYF
- TRBJ2-1 TRBV14 - 16 TGTGCCAGCAGCCACCTAAGCAACCCCGCTAACAATGAGCAGTTCTTC CASSHLSNPANNEQFF
- TRBJ1-6 TRBV27 - 14 TGTGCCAGCAGTTCCGCCATGGGGAGGGCACCCCTCCACTTT CASSSAMGRAPLHF
- TRBJ2-3 TRBV4-2 - 14 TGTGCCAGCAGCCAGAAGGGCGACACAGATACGCAGTATTTT CASSQKGDTDTQYF
- TRBJ2-5 TRBV21-1 - 21 TGTGCCAGCAGCACCGCCCTGGGACTAGCGGAACCGCATGGACTGCAAGAGACCCAGTACTTC CASSTALGLAEPHGLQETQYF